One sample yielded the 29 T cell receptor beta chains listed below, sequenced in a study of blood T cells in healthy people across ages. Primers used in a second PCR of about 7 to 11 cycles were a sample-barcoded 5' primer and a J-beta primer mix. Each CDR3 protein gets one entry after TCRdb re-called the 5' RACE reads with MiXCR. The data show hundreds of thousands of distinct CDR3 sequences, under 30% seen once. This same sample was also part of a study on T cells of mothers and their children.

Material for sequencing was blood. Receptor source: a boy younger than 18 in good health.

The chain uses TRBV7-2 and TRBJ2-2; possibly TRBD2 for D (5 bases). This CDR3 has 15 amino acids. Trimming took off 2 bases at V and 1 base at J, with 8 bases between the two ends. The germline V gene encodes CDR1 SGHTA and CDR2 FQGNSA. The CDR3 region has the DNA TGTGCCAGCAGCTTACGAGCGGTGAACACCGGGGAGCTGTTTTTT. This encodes CASSLRAVNTGELFF.

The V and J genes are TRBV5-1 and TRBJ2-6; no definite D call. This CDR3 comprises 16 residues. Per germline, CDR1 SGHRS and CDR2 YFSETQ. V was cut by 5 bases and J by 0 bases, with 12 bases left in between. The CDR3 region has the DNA TGCGCCAGCAGGGTGGGGTCGAGCTCTGGGGCCAACGTCCTGACTTTC. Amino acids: CASRVGSSSGANVLTF.

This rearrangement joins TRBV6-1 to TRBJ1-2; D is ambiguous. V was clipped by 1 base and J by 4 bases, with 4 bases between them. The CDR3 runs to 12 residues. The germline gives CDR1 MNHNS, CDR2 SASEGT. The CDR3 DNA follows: TGTGCCAGCAGTGAAGGGGCCTATGGCTACACCTTC. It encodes CASSEGAYGYTF.

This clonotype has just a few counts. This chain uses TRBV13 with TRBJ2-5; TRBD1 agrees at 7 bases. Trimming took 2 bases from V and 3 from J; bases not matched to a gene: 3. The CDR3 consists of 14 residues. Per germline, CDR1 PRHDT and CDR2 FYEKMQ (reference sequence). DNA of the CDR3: TGTGCCAGCAGCTTACCCGACAGGGAAGAGACCCAGTACTTC. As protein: CASSLPDREETQYF.

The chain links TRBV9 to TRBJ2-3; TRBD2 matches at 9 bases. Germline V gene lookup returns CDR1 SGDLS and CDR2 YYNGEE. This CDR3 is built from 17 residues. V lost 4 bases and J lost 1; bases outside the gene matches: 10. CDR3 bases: TGTGCCAGCAGCTTTAGCCCACGACTAGCGGGCACAGATACGCAGTATTTT. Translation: CASSFSPRLAGTDTQYF.

Here the CDR3 DNA reads TGTGCCGGCCTCCGTGGGCAAGAGACCCAGTACTTC. Amino acids: CAGLRGQETQYF. V usage is TRBV28 and J usage is TRBJ2-5, with D unresolved. V dropped 11 bases and J dropped 2 bases, with 12 bases sitting between them. The germline CDR1 and CDR2 sequences are MDHEN and SYDVKM. The length of the CDR3 is 12 residues.

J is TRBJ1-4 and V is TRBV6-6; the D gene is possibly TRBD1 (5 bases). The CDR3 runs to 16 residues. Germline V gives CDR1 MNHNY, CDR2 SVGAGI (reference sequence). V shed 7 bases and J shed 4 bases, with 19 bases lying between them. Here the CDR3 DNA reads TGTGCCAGCACCCCCCGTGTAGGGGTGTTTAATGAAAAACTGTTTTTT. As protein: CASTPRVGVFNEKLFF.

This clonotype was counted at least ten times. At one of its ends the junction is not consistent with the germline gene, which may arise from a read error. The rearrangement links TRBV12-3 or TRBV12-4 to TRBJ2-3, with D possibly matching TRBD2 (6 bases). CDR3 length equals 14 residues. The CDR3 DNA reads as TGCGCCAGCAGTCGGCGGGACGGCACAGATACGCAGTATTTT. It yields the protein CASSRRDGTDTQYF.

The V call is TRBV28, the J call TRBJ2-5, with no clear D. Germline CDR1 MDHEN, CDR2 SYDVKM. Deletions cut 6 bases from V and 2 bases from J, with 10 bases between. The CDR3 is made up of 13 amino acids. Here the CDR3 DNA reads TGTGCCAGCAGAACCGGGCCGCAAGAGACCCAGTACTTC. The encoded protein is CASRTGPQETQYF.

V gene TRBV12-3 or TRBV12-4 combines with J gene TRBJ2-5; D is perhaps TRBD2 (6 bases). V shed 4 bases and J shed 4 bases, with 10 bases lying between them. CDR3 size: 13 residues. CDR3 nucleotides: TGTGCCAGCAGTTGGAGGGAAGGAGAGACCCAGTACTTC. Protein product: CASSWREGETQYF.

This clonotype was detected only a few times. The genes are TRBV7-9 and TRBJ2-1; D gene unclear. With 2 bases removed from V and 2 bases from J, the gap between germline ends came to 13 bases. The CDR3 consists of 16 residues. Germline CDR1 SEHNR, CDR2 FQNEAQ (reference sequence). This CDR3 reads CASSLIRAFPYNEQFF. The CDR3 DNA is TGTGCCAGCAGCTTAATAAGGGCCTTCCCCTACAATGAGCAGTTCTTC.

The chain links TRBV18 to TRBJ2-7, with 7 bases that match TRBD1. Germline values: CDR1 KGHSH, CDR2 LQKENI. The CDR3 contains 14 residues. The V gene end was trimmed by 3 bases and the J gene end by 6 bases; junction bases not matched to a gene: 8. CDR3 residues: CASSPGQESIEQYF. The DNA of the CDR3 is TGTGCCAGCTCACCCGGACAGGAATCCATCGAGCAGTACTTC.

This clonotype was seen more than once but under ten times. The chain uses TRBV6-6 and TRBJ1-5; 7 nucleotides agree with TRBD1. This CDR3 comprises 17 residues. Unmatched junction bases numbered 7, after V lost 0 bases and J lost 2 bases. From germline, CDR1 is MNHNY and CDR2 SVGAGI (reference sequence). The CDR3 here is CASSYSDRDGGNQPQHF. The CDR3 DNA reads TGTGCCAGCAGTTACTCAGACAGGGACGGGGGCAATCAGCCCCAGCATTTT.

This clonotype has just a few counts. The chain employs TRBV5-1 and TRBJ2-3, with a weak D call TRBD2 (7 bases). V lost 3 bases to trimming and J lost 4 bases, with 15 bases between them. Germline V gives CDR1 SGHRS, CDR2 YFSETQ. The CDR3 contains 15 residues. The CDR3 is CASSSYGGASDTQYF. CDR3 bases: TGCGCCAGCAGCTCCTATGGGGGGGCCTCAGATACGCAGTATTTT.

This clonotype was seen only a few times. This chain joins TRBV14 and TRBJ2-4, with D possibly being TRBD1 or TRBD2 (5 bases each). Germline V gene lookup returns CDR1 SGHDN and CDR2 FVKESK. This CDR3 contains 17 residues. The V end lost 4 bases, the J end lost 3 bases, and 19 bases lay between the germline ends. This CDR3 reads CASSPVRGRVVKNIQYF. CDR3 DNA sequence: TGTGCCAGCAGCCCTGTCCGGGGCAGGGTGGTCAAAAACATTCAGTACTTC.

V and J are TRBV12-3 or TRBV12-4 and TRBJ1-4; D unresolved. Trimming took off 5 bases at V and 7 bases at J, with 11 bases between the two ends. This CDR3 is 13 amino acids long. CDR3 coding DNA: TGTGCCAGCAGTGCTGACATGGGTGAAAAACTGTTTTTT. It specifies CASSADMGEKLFF.

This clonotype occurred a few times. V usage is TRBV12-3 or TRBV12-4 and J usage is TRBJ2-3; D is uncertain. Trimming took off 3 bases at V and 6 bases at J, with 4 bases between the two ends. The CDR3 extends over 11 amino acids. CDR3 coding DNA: TGTGCCAGCAGTTTCATGGATACGCAGTATTTT. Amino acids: CASSFMDTQYF.

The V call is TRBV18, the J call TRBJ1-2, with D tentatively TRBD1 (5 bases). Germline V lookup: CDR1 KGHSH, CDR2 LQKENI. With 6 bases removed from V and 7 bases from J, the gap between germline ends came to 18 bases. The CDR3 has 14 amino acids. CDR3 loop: CASSSGMGRGGYTF. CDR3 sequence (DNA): TGTGCCAGCTCGTCAGGGATGGGGCGAGGTGGCTACACCTTC.

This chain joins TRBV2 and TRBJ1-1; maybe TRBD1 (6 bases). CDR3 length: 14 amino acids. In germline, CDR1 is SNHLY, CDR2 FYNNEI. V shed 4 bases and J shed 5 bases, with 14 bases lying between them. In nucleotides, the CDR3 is TGTGCCAGCAGTGTCCTTGGACAGACAACTGAAGCTTTCTTT. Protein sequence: CASSVLGQTTEAFF.

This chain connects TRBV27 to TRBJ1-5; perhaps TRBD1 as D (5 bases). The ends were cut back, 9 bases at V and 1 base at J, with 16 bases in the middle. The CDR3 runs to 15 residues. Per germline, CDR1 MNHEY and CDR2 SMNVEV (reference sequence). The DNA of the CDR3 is TGTGCCAGTTCCTCCTGGGGGACGAGCAATCAGCCCCAGCATTTT. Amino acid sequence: CASSSWGTSNQPQHF.

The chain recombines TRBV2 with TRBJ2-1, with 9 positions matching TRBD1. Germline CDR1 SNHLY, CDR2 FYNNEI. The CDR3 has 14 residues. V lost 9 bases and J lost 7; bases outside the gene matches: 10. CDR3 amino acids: CARTGTGSWNEQFF. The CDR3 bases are TGTGCCAGGACCGGGACAGGGAGTTGGAATGAGCAGTTCTTC.

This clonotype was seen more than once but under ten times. The CDR3 DNA sequence: TGTGCCAGCAATGTCCGGAGAGGGGCCAAAAACATTCAGTACTTC. Amino acid sequence: CASNVRRGAKNIQYF. The chain couples TRBV6-1 to TRBJ2-4; D may be TRBD2 (5 bases). CDR3 length: 15 amino acids. The germline gives CDR1 MNHNS, CDR2 SASEGT. V gave up 7 bases and J gave up 1 base, with 14 bases separating them.

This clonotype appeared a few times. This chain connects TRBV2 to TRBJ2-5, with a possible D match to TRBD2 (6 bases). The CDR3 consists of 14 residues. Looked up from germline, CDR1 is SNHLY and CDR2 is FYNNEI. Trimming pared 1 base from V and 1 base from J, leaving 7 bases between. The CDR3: CASSEVGGQETQYF. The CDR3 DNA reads TGTGCCAGCAGTGAAGTGGGGGGCCAAGAGACCCAGTACTTC.

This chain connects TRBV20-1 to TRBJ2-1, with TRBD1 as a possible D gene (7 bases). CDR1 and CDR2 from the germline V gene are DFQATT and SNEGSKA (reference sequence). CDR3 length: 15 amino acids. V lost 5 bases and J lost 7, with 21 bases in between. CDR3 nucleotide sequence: TGCAGTGCTCAATCAGGGGGGACAGTCTTTAATGAGCAGTTCTTC. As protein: CSAQSGGTVFNEQFF.

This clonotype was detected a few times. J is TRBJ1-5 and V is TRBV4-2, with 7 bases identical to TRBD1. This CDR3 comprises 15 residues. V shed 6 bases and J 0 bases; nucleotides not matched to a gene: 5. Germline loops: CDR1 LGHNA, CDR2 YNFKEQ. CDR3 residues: CASRPGQDSNQPQHF. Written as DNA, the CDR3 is TGTGCCAGCAGACCAGGACAGGATAGCAATCAGCCCCAGCATTTT.

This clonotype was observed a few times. The CDR3 DNA follows: TGTGCCACCAGTGATTGGGAGGTTTTCGGGGATACGCAGTATTTT. Residues: CATSDWEVFGDTQYF. The chain joins TRBV24-1 to TRBJ2-3; a weak D match, TRBD2 (6 bases). This CDR3 is built from 15 residues. CDR1 and CDR2 from the germline V gene are KGHDR and SFDVKD. V lost 2 bases to trimming and J lost 6 bases, with 14 bases between them.

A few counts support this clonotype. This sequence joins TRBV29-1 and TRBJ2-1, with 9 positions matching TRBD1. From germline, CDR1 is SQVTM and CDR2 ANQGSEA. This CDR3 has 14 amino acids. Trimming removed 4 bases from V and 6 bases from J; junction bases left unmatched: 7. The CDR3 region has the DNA TGCAGCGTTGTCGGACAGGGGATTAGCAATGAGCAGTTCTTC. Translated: CSVVGQGISNEQFF.

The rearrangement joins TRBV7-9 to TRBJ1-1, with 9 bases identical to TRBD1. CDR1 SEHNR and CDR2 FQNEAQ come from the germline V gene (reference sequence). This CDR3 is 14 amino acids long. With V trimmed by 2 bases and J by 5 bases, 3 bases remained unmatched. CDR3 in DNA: TGTGCCAGCAGCTTATGGACAGGGGAGACTGAAGCTTTCTTT. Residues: CASSLWTGETEAFF. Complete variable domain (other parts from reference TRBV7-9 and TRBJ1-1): DTGVSQNPRHKITKRGQNVTFRCDPISEHNRLYWYRQTLGQGPEFLTYFQNEAQLEKSRLLSDRFSAERPKGSFSTLEIQRTEQGDSAMYLCASSLWTGETEAFFGQGTRLTVV.

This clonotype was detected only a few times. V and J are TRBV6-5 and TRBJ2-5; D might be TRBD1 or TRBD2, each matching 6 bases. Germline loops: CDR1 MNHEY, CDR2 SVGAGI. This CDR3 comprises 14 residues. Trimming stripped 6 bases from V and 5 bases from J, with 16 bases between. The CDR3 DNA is TGTGCCAGCAGCCGAAGTCGAGGGGGGGAGACCCAGTACTTC. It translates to CASSRSRGGETQYF.